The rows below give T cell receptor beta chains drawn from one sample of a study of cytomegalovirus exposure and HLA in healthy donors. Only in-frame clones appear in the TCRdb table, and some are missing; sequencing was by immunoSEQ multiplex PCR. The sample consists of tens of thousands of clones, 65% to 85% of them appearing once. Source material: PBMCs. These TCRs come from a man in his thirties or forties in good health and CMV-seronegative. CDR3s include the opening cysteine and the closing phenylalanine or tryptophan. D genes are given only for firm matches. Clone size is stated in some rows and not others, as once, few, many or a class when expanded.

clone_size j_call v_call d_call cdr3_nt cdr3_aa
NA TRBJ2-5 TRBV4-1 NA TGCGCCAGCAGCCAAGGTGACTATTCGGAGACCCAGTACTTC CASSQGDYSETQYF
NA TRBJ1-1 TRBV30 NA TGTGCCTGGACAAGCCGACGCCAGGGTACTGAAGCTTTCTTT CAWTSRRQGTEAFF
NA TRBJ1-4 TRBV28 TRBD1 TGTGCCAGCCACAGGGGAGTTGAAAAACTGTTTTTT CASHRGVEKLFF
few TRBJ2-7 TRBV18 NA TGTGCCAGCTCCCCTCAGGGTCTGGGCTCCTACGAGCAGTACTTC CASSPQGLGSYEQYF
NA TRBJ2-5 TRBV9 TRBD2 TGTGCCAGCAGCGTAACCATAGCGGGGGGGCGAGAGACCCAGTACTTC CASSVTIAGGRETQYF
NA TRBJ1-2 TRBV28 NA TGTGCCGCGGGGAAATGGGGGTTCGGAGGCTACACCTTC CAAGKWGFGGYTF
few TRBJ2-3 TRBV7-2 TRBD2 TGTGCCAGCAGCCCCTGGGGCGGGGGGGCGGCAGATACGCAGTATTTT CASSPWGGGAADTQYF
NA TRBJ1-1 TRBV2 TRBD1 TGTGCCAGCAGTCTGAGGACAGGGAAGGACACTGAAGCTTTCTTT CASSLRTGKDTEAFF
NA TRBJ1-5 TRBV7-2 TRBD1 TGTGCCAGCAGCTTAGCCGGGGACAGACCTAAGCATTTT CASSLAGDRPKHF
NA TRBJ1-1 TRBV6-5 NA TGTGCCAGCAGTTACCCCCAGGGCACTGAAGCTTTCTTT CASSYPQGTEAFF
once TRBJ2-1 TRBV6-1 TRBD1 TGTGCCACCGGACAGGGCTACAATGAGCAGTTCTTC CATGQGYNEQFF
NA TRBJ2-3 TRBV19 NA TGTGCCAGTAGTATAGCCCAGGGGAGCACAGATACGCAGTATTTT CASSIAQGSTDTQYF
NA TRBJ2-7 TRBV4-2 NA TGTGCCAGCAGCCAGGCGGGTGAAGTCGAGCAGTACTTC CASSQAGEVEQYF
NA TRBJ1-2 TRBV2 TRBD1 TGTGCCAGCAGTGAAAGGAGGGACAGCGCTAACTATGGCTACACCTTC CASSERRDSANYGYTF
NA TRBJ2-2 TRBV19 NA TGTGCCAGTAGTACCTTCACACGCGGCGACGGGGAGCTGTTTTTT CASSTFTRGDGELFF
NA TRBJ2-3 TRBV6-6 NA TGTGCCAGCAGCCAGAGGGCATCCCCGGGCACAGATACGCAGTATTTT CASSQRASPGTDTQYF
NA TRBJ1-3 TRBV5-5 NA TGTGCCAGCAGAGATGGGCGCTCTGGAAACACCATATATTTT CASRDGRSGNTIYF
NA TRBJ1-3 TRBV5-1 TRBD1 TGCGCCAGCAGCTTGTCAGGGGGCACTGGAAACACCATATATTTT CASSLSGGTGNTIYF
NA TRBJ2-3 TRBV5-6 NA TGTGCCAGCACCATTGAGAGGGATACTAGCACAGATACGCAGTATTTT CASTIERDTSTDTQYF
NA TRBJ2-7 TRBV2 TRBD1 TGTGCCAGCAGCAGGACAGGGGGCGACGAGCAGTACTTC CASSRTGGDEQYF
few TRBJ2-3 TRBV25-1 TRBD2 TGTGCCAGCAGTGAATATTCGGGGGGGGAACTGAATACGCAGTATTTT CASSEYSGGELNTQYF
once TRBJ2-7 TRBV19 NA TGTGCCAGTAGTATAGGGGGCCACGAGCAGTACTTC CASSIGGHEQYF